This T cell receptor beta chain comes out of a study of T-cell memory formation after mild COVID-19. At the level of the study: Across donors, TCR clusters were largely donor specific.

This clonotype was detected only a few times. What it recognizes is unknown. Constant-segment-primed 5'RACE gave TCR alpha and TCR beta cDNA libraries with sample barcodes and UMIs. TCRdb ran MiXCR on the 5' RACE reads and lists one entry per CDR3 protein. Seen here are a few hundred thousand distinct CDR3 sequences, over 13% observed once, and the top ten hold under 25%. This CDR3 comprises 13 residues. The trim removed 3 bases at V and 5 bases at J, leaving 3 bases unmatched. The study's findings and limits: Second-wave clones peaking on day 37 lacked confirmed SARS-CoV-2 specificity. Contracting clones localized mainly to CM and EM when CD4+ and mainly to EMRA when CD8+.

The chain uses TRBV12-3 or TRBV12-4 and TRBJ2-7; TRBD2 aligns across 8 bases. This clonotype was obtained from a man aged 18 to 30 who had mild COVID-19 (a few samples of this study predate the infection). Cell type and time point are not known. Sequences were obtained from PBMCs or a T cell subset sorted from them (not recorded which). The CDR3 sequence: CASSFSGGDEQYV. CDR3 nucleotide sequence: TGTGCCAGCAGTTTCTCCGGGGGGGACGAGCAGTACGTC.